This T cell receptor (beta chain) is drawn from a study of T cell changes during pregnancy in multiple sclerosis. Measured with immunoSEQ multiplex PCR; TCRdb has only the in-frame clones, and not every one. The sample gives about 50,000 clones, 85% to 95% of which show up once; 0.6% to 0.85% is in the top ten. V dropped 2 bases and J dropped 10 bases, with 12 bases sitting between them. Germline V gives CDR1 KGHSH, CDR2 LQKENI. The CDR3 spans 13 residues. The rearrangement joins TRBV18 to TRBJ2-1, with a tentative D call TRBD1 (6 bases). This clonotype originated in a female donor with multiple sclerosis, enrolled in a pregnancy study. The sample in question was CD4+ T cells from peripheral blood mononuclear cells, obtained in the third trimester of pregnancy. The CDR3 here is CASSPEIGTEQFF. The CDR3 DNA reads as TGTGCCAGCTCACCAGAGATCGGGACAGAGCAGTTCTTC.